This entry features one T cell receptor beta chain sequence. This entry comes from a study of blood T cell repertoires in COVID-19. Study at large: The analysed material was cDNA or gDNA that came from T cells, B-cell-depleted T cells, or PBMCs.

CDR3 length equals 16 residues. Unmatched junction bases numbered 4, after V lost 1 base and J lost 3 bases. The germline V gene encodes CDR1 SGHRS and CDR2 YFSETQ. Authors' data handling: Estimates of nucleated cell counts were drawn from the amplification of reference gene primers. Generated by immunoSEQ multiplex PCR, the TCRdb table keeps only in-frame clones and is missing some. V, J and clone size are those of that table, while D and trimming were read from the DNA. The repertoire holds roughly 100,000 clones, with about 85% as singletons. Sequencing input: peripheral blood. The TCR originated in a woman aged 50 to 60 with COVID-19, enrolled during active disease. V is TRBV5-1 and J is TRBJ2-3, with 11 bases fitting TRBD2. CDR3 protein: CASSLSLAGGTDTQYF. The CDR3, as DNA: TGCGCCAGCAGCTTGTCGTTAGCGGGGGGGACAGATACGCAGTATTTT.